This T cell receptor (beta chain) was obtained from a study of blood T cell repertoires in COVID-19. Study overall: COVID-19 samples, acute and convalescent, were from the United States, Italy and Spain.

The germline CDR1 and CDR2 sequences are SQVTM and ANQGSEA. The CDR3 is 13 residues long. About this clone itself: A read error may account for a junction end that differs from germline.

Original data processing: Estimation of nucleated cell counts relied on the amplification of reference gene primers. The data were produced by immunoSEQ multiplex PCR, yet TCRdb's version contains in-frame clones alone and is incomplete. For V, J and clone size, that table is used; D and trimming come from the DNA. The profile shows about 56,000 clones, around 80% of them singletons. The J gene is TRBJ2-7, the V gene TRBV29-1; TRBD1 matches at 7 bases. The origin of this receptor is an elderly woman with acute or convalescent COVID-19. Sequenced input: peripheral blood. Written as DNA, the CDR3 is TGCAGCGTTGTACGACAGGGCTCCCACGAGCAGTACTTC. Amino acids: CSVVRQGSHEQYF.